The 10 T cell receptor beta chains below were found in one sample sequenced in a study of shared clonotypes between healthy human individuals. CD45RO-negative, CCR7-positively selected cells formed the naive CD8 fraction, excluding terminally differentiated effector memory CD45RA+ cells. Profiled with immunoSEQ multiplex PCR; TCRdb holds only in-frame clones, not every one. The sample records roughly 890,000 clones, about 91% being singletons. Source material: naive CD8+ T cells sorted from blood. These receptors came from a man aged 25-45 years in good health.

This chain connects TRBV5-8 to TRBJ2-7; D uncertain. In germline, CDR1 is SGHTS, CDR2 YDEGEE. V lost 2 bases to trimming and J lost 3 bases, with 6 bases between them. The CDR3 extends over 12 amino acids. CDR3 sequence reads: CASSLPNYEQYF. In DNA form, the CDR3 reads TGTGCCAGCAGCTTACCTAACTACGAGCAGTACTTC. Drawing the rest from reference TRBV5-8 and TRBJ2-7, the complete variable domain is EAGVTQSPTHLIKTRGQQATLRCSPISGHTSVYWYQQALGLGLQFLLWYDEGEERNRGNFPPRFSGRQFPNYSSELNVNALELEDSALYLCASSLPNYEQYFGPGTRLTVT.

The rearrangement joins TRBV9 to TRBJ2-7, with D possibly being TRBD2 (6 bases). The CDR3 contains 15 residues. Between the trimmed V and J ends, which lost 3 bases and 0 bases, there was a span of 13 bases. Germline CDR1 and CDR2: SGDLS and YYNGEE. This CDR3 reads CASSAHRDFSYEQYF. The CDR3 DNA follows: TGTGCCAGCAGCGCTCATCGGGACTTCTCCTACGAGCAGTACTTC. Filled out from reference TRBV9 and TRBJ2-7, the complete variable domain reads DSGVTQTPKHLITATGQRVTLRCSPRSGDLSVYWYQQSLDQGLQFLIQYYNGEERAKGNILERFSAQQFPDLHSELNLSSLELGDSALYFCASSAHRDFSYEQYFGPGTRLTVT.

The V and J genes are TRBV5-4 and TRBJ2-7, with 9 bases identical to TRBD1. Per germline, CDR1 SGHNT and CDR2 YYREEE (reference sequence). The CDR3 runs 14 residues. The V gene end was trimmed by 1 base and the J gene end by 3 bases; junction bases not matched to a gene: 2. The CDR3 DNA is TGTGCCAGCAGCTTGACAGGGGGCCTCTACGAGCAGTACTTC. This encodes CASSLTGGLYEQYF.

CDR3 region: CASSLGTEDLYQPQHF. The CDR3 DNA reads as TGTGCCAGCAGTTTAGGGACCGAAGACCTCTATCAGCCCCAGCATTTT. This chain uses TRBV28 with TRBJ1-5; TRBD1 is a possible D gene (5 bases). This CDR3 has 16 amino acids. V was shortened by 2 bases and J by 5 bases, with 16 bases between the two germline ends. Germline CDR1 is MDHEN and CDR2 is SYDVKM.

The rearrangement uses TRBV11-3 and TRBJ2-7; perhaps TRBD2 as D (6 bases). The CDR3 is made up of 15 amino acids. Germline V gene sequence: CDR1 SGHNT, CDR2 YENEEA. Deletions cut 5 bases from V and 6 bases from J, with 20 bases between. CDR3 in DNA: TGTGCCAGCAGCCCCAACGGGGGAATCCTCACCGAGCAGTACTTC. Encoded protein: CASSPNGGILTEQYF.

The CDR3 coding sequence is TGTGCCAGCAGTACCCCGACAGGCCCCTACGAGCAGTACTTC. Its translation: CASSTPTGPYEQYF. V gene TRBV28 combines with J gene TRBJ2-7; possibly TRBD1 for D (6 bases). Trimming pared 5 bases from V and 2 bases from J, leaving 13 bases between. There are 14 residues in the CDR3. CDR1 MDHEN and CDR2 SYDVKM come from the germline V gene.

The rearrangement uses TRBV7-9 and TRBJ2-1, with 11 bases aligning to TRBD2. CDR3 length equals 14 residues. After removal of 5 bases from V and 8 bases from J, the junction contained 5 bases not matched to a gene. CDR1 and CDR2 from the germline V gene are SEHNR and FQNEAQ (reference sequence). The CDR3: CASSQTSGNHEQFF. The CDR3 nucleotides are TGTGCCAGCAGCCAGACTAGCGGGAACCATGAGCAGTTCTTC.

This clone was seen once. The chain uses TRBV15 and TRBJ2-7; D might be TRBD1 (6 bases). The CDR3 is 14 residues long. Germline V CDR1 and CDR2: LNHNV, YYDKDF (reference sequence). The V gene lost 0 bases and the J gene lost 3 bases, with 9 bases spanning the gap. As DNA, the CDR3 is TGTGCCACCAGCAGAGATGGCAGGGGCTACGAGCAGTACTTC. It yields the protein CATSRDGRGYEQYF.

The chain recombines TRBV19 with TRBJ2-7, with 7 nucleotides matching TRBD1. Germline-derived CDR1 and CDR2 are LNHDA and SQIVND (reference sequence). This CDR3 is built from 14 residues. Trimming removed 5 bases from V and 0 bases from J; junction bases left unmatched: 4. CDR3 nucleotide sequence: TGTGCCAGTAGTGCGACAGGGTACTCCTACGAGCAGTACTTC. It codes for CASSATGYSYEQYF.

Comment on this clone: The sample holds other DNA sequences that translate to the same CDR3. This chain connects TRBV7-9 to TRBJ2-5; 8 positions agree with TRBD1. The length of the CDR3 is 15 residues. Losses at the gene ends were 5 bases for V and 1 base for J; bases not matched to a gene: 6. Germline CDR1 SEHNR, CDR2 FQNEAQ (reference sequence). The CDR3 is CASSPRQGSQETQYF. Written as DNA, the CDR3 is TGTGCCAGCAGCCCACGACAGGGGAGCCAAGAGACCCAGTACTTC.